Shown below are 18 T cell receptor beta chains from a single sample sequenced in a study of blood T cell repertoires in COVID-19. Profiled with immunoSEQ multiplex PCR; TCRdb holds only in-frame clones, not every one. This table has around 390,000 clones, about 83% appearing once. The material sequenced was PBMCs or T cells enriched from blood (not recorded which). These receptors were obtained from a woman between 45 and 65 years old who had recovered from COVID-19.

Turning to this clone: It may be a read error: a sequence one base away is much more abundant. CDR3: CASSSHTGELFF. DNA for the CDR3: TGTGCCAGCAGCAGCCACACCGGGGAGCTGTTTTTT. The V gene is TRBV3-1 (or the pseudogene TRBV3-2), the J gene TRBJ2-2; D is uncertain. V lost 5 bases to trimming and J lost 3 bases, with 4 bases between them. The CDR3 sequence is 12 residues long. Germline V lookup: CDR1 LGHDT, CDR2 YNNKEL (reference sequence).

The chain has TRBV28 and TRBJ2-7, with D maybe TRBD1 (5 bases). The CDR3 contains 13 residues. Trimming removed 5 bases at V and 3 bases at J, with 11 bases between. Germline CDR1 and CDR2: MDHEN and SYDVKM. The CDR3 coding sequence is TGTGCCAGCAGTCCCTCCGACAGCTACGAGCAGTACTTC. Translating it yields CASSPSDSYEQYF.

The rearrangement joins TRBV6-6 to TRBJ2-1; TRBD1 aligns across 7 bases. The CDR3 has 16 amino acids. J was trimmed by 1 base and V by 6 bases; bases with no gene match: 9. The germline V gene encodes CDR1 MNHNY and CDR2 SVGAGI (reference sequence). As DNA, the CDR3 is TGTGCCAGCAGGCCAGGTCCGGGACAGTCCTACAATGAGCAGTTCTTC. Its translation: CASRPGPGQSYNEQFF.

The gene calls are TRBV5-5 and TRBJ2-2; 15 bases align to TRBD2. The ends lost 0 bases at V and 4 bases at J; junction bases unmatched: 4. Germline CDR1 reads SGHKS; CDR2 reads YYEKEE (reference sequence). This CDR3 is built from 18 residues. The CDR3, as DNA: TGTGCCAGCAGCTTGGTAGGACTAGCGGGGGGGCCCACCGGGGAGCTGTTTTTT. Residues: CASSLVGLAGGPTGELFF.

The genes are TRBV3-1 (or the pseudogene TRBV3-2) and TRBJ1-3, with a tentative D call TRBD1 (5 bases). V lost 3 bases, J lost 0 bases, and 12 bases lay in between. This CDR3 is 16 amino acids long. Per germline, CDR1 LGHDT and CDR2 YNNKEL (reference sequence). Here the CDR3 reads CASSQFPGISGNTIYF. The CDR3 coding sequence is TGTGCCAGCAGCCAGTTCCCAGGGATCTCTGGAAACACCATATATTTT.

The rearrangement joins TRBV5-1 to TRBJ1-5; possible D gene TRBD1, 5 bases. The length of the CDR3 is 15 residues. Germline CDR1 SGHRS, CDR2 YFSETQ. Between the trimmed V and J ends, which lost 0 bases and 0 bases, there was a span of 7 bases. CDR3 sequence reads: CASSLAGGSNQPQHF. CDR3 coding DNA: TGCGCCAGCAGCTTGGCCGGGGGTAGCAATCAGCCCCAGCATTTT.

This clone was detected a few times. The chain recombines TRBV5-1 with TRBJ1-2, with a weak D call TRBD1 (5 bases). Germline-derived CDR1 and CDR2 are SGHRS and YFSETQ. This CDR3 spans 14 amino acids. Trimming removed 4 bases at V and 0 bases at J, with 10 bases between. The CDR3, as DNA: TGCGCCAGCAGCCTTATGGACACTAACTATGGCTACACCTTC. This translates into CASSLMDTNYGYTF.

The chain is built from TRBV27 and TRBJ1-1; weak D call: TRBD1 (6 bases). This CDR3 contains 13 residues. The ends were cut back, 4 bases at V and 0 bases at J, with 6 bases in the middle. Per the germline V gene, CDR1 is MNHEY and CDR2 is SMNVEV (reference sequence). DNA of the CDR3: TGTGCCAGCAGTTGGGGGCTGAACACTGAAGCTTTCTTT. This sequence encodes CASSWGLNTEAFF.

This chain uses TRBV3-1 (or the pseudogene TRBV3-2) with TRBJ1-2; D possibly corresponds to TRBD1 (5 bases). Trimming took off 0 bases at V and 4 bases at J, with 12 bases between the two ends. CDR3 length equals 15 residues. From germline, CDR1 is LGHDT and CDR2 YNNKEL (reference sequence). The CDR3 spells CASSQDWRGTYGYTF. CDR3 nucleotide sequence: TGTGCCAGCAGCCAAGATTGGAGGGGTACCTATGGCTACACCTTC.

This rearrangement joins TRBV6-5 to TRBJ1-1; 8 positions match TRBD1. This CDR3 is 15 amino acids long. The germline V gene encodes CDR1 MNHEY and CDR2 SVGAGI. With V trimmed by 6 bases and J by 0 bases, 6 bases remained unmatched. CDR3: CASSIVGQVNTEAFF. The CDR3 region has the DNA TGTGCCAGCAGCATAGTGGGACAGGTGAACACTGAAGCTTTCTTT.

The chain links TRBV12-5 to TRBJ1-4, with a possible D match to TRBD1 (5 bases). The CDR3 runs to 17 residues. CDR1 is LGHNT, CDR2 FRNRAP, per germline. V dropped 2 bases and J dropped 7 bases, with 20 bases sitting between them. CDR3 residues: CASGLTLTGGVIEKLFF. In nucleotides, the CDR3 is TGTGCTAGTGGTTTGACCCTCACGGGGGGGGTCATTGAAAAACTGTTTTTT.

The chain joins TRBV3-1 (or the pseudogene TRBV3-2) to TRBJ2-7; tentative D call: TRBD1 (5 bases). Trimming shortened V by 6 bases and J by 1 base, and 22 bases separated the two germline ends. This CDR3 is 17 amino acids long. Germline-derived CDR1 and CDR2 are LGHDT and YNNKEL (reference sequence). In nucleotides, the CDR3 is TGTGCCAGCAGTCAGCACTATACTACAGGTTTATCCTACGAGCAGTACTTC. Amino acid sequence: CASSQHYTTGLSYEQYF.

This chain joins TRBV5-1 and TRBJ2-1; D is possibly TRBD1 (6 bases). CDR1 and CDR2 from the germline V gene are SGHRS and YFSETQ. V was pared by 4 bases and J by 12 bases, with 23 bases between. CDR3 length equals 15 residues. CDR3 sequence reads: CASSLSGTSSGVQFF. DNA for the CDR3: TGCGCCAGCAGCCTATCCGGGACATCAAGTGGGGTGCAGTTCTTC.

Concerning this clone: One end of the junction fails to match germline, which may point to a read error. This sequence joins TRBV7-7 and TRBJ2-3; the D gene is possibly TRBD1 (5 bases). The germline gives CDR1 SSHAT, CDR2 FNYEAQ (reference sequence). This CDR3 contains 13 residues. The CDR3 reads CASSPGSTDTQYF. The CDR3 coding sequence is TGTGCTAGCAGCCCAGGGAGCACAGATACGCAGTATTTT. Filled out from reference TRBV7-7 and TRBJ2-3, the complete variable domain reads GAGVSQSPRYKVTKRGQDVTLRCDPISSHATLYWYQQALGQGPEFLTYFNYEAQPDKSGLPSDRFSAERPEGSISTLTIQRTEQRDSAMYRCASSPGSTDTQYFGPGTRLTVL.

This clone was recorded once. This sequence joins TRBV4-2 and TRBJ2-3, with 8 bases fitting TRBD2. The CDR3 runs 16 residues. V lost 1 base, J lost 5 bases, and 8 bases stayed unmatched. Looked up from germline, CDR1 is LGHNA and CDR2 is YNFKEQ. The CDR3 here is CASSQVGTRGGDTQYF. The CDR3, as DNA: TGTGCCAGCAGCCAAGTCGGGACTAGAGGGGGAGATACGCAGTATTTT.

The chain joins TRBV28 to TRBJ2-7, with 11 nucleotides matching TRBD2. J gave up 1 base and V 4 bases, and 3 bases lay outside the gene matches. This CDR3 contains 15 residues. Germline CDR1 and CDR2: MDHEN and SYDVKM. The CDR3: CASSSGTSGSYEQYF. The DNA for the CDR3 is TGTGCCAGCAGTTCCGGGACTAGCGGTTCCTACGAGCAGTACTTC.

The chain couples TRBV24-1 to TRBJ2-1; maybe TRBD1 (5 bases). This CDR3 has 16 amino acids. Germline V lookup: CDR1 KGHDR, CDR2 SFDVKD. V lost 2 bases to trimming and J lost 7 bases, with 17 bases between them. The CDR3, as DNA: TGTGCCACCAGTGATTCAGGGAAGTCCGAATATAATGAGCAGTTCTTC. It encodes CATSDSGKSEYNEQFF.

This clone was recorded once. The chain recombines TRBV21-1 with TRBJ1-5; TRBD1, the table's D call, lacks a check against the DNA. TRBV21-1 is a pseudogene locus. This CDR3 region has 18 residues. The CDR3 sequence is CASSKRDRQTNSNQPQHF. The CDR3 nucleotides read TGTGCCAGCAGCAAACGGGACAGGCAAACAAATAGCAATCAGCCCCAGCATTTT.